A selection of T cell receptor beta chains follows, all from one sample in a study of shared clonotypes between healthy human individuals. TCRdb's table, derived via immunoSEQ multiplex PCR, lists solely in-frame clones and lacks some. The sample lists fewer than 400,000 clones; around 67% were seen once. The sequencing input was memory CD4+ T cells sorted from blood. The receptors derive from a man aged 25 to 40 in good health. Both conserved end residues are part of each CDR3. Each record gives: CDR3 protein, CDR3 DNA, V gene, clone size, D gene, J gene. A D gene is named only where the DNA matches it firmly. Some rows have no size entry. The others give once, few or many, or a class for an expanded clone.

CDR3 protein: CASSLTAGATNEKLFF
CDR3 DNA: TGTGCCAGCAGCCTCACTGCAGGGGCAACTAATGAAAAACTGTTTTTT
V gene: TRBV4-2
clone size: .
D gene: .
J gene: TRBJ1-4

CDR3 protein: CASEGGLAGDGELFF
CDR3 DNA: TGTGCCAGCGAGGGGGGACTAGCGGGAGACGGGGAGCTGTTTTTT
V gene: TRBV2
clone size: once
D gene: TRBD2
J gene: TRBJ2-2

CDR3 protein: CASRVRDFHTGELFF
CDR3 DNA: TGTGCCAGCAGGGTACGGGACTTTCACACCGGGGAGCTGTTTTTT
V gene: TRBV28
clone size: .
D gene: .
J gene: TRBJ2-2

CDR3 protein: CAWTKNTEAFF
CDR3 DNA: TGTGCCTGGACGAAGAACACTGAAGCTTTCTTT
V gene: TRBV30
clone size: .
D gene: .
J gene: TRBJ1-1

CDR3 protein: CASSVAGTGAYNEQFF
CDR3 DNA: TGTGCCAGCAGCGTAGCAGGGACAGGGGCCTACAATGAGCAGTTCTTC
V gene: TRBV9
clone size: .
D gene: TRBD1
J gene: TRBJ2-1

CDR3 protein: CASSYDVATSYEQYF
CDR3 DNA: TGTGCCAGCAGCTACGACGTAGCTACCTCCTACGAGCAGTACTTC
V gene: TRBV7-8
clone size: .
D gene: .
J gene: TRBJ2-7

CDR3 protein: CASSLLSATSLINYGYTF
CDR3 DNA: TGTGCCAGCAGCTTGTTATCGGCAACGAGTTTGATTAACTATGGCTACACCTTC
V gene: TRBV5-5
clone size: .
D gene: .
J gene: TRBJ1-2

CDR3 protein: CASSERLADTDTQYF
CDR3 DNA: TGTGCCAGCAGCGAACGACTAGCGGACACAGATACGCAGTATTTT
V gene: TRBV14
clone size: .
D gene: TRBD2
J gene: TRBJ2-3

CDR3 protein: CASSLRLAGGWGTDTQYF
CDR3 DNA: TGCGCCAGCAGCCTTAGACTAGCGGGAGGGTGGGGCACAGATACGCAGTATTTT
V gene: TRBV4-3
clone size: .
D gene: TRBD2
J gene: TRBJ2-3

CDR3 protein: CASSSGIKMVQFF
CDR3 DNA: TGTGCCAGCAGCTCCGGGATTAAGATGGTGCAGTTCTTC
V gene: TRBV7-2
clone size: once
D gene: .
J gene: TRBJ2-1

CDR3 protein: CASSAGWADTQYF
CDR3 DNA: TGCGCCAGCAGCGCAGGGTGGGCAGATACGCAGTATTTT
V gene: TRBV5-1
clone size: .
D gene: .
J gene: TRBJ2-3

CDR3 protein: CASSPSRNTGNTIYF
CDR3 DNA: TGTGCCAGCTCACCGTCGAGGAACACTGGAAACACCATATATTTT
V gene: TRBV18
clone size: few
D gene: .
J gene: TRBJ1-3

CDR3 protein: CASHRGSSGANVLTF
CDR3 DNA: TGTGCCAGCCACCGGGGCAGCTCTGGGGCCAACGTCCTGACTTTC
V gene: TRBV19
clone size: .
D gene: .
J gene: TRBJ2-6

CDR3 protein: CASSLGPGAKNIQYF
CDR3 DNA: TGTGCCAGTAGCCTTGGGCCGGGTGCCAAAAACATTCAGTACTTC
V gene: TRBV19
clone size: .
D gene: .
J gene: TRBJ2-4

CDR3 protein: CAISESKMDVSYEQYF
CDR3 DNA: TGTGCCATCAGTGAGTCGAAGATGGATGTTTCCTACGAGCAGTACTTC
V gene: TRBV10-3
clone size: .
D gene: .
J gene: TRBJ2-7

CDR3 protein: CASSLESHTGELFF
CDR3 DNA: TGCGCCAGCAGCTTGGAAAGTCACACCGGGGAGCTGTTTTTT
V gene: TRBV5-1
clone size: few
D gene: .
J gene: TRBJ2-2

CDR3 protein: CASSQEGQATEAFF
CDR3 DNA: TGCGCCAGCAGCCAGGAAGGACAGGCCACTGAAGCTTTCTTT
V gene: TRBV4-1
clone size: once
D gene: TRBD1
J gene: TRBJ1-1

CDR3 protein: CAQPDPTGGINYEQYF
CDR3 DNA: TGTGCTCAGCCCGATCCGACGGGGGGAATAAACTACGAGCAGTACTTC
V gene: TRBV14
clone size: .
D gene: TRBD2
J gene: TRBJ2-7

CDR3 protein: CAISGEGGALGSYNEQFF
CDR3 DNA: TGTGCCATCAGTGGGGAGGGAGGGGCCCTCGGGTCCTACAATGAGCAGTTCTTC
V gene: TRBV10-3
clone size: .
D gene: TRBD2
J gene: TRBJ2-1

CDR3 protein: CASSLDLGRGSGNTIYF
CDR3 DNA: TGTGCCAGCAGCTTAGATCTGGGCAGGGGCTCTGGAAACACCATATATTTT
V gene: TRBV11-2
clone size: .
D gene: .
J gene: TRBJ1-3

CDR3 protein: CATSRAFAGGDNEQFF
CDR3 DNA: TGTGCCACCAGCAGAGCCTTTGCGGGAGGGGACAATGAGCAGTTCTTC
V gene: TRBV15
clone size: .
D gene: TRBD2
J gene: TRBJ2-1

CDR3 protein: CASRANSVTEAFF
CDR3 DNA: TGTGCCAGCAGAGCTAACAGCGTCACTGAAGCTTTCTTT
V gene: TRBV2
clone size: .
D gene: .
J gene: TRBJ1-1

CDR3 protein: CASSLDRVGGMTDTQYF
CDR3 DNA: TGTGCCAGCAGCTTAGACAGGGTAGGCGGAATGACAGATACGCAGTATTTT
V gene: TRBV7-2
clone size: .
D gene: .
J gene: TRBJ2-3

CDR3 protein: CASSVEGATYNEQFF
CDR3 DNA: TGCGCCAGCAGCGTGGAGGGGGCTACCTACAATGAGCAGTTCTTC
V gene: TRBV5-1
clone size: .
D gene: .
J gene: TRBJ2-1

CDR3 protein: CASSLDLRTSGSYEQYF
CDR3 DNA: TGTGCCAGCAGCTTAGATTTAAGGACTAGCGGGAGCTACGAGCAGTACTTC
V gene: TRBV11-2
clone size: .
D gene: TRBD2
J gene: TRBJ2-7

CDR3 protein: CASSQEGRGAGANVLTF
CDR3 DNA: TGCGCCAGCAGCCAAGAAGGTCGGGGCGCTGGGGCCAACGTCCTGACTTTC
V gene: TRBV4-1
clone size: .
D gene: .
J gene: TRBJ2-6

CDR3 protein: CASSVAEGELFF
CDR3 DNA: TGTGCCAGCAGCGTAGCTGAGGGGGAGCTGTTTTTT
V gene: TRBV9
clone size: .
D gene: .
J gene: TRBJ2-2

CDR3 protein: CASSLTSTHGIQYF
CDR3 DNA: TGTGCCAGCAGTTTAACCAGCACCCATGGGATCCAGTACTTC
V gene: TRBV28
clone size: .
D gene: .
J gene: TRBJ2-5

CDR3 protein: CASSRGGMGTYEQYF
CDR3 DNA: TGTGCCAGCAGCCGGGGCGGGATGGGCACCTACGAGCAGTACTTC
V gene: TRBV5-4
clone size: .
D gene: .
J gene: TRBJ2-7

CDR3 protein: CASSLDRLGAGGADTQYF
CDR3 DNA: TGTGCCAGCAGCTTAGATCGGTTGGGGGCGGGAGGCGCAGATACGCAGTATTTT
V gene: TRBV11-2
clone size: .
D gene: TRBD2
J gene: TRBJ2-3

CDR3 protein: CASSDIYNEQFF
CDR3 DNA: TGTGCCAGCAGTGACATCTACAATGAGCAGTTCTTC
V gene: TRBV6-1
clone size: .
D gene: .
J gene: TRBJ2-1

CDR3 protein: CASSWARSNEKLFF
CDR3 DNA: TGTGCCAGCAGCTGGGCCAGATCCAATGAAAAACTGTTTTTT
V gene: TRBV5-6
clone size: .
D gene: .
J gene: TRBJ1-4

CDR3 protein: CASSDAGRSSYNEQFF
CDR3 DNA: TGTGCCAGCAGTGATGCAGGGAGGAGCTCCTACAATGAGCAGTTCTTC
V gene: TRBV6-1
clone size: .
D gene: .
J gene: TRBJ2-1

CDR3 protein: CASSLRGYSYGYTF
CDR3 DNA: TGTGCCAGCAGCTTGCGGGGATACAGCTATGGCTACACCTTC
V gene: TRBV5-4
clone size: .
D gene: .
J gene: TRBJ1-2

CDR3 protein: CASSQGGVEDYEQYF
CDR3 DNA: TGCGCCAGCAGCCAAGGTGGCGTGGAGGACTACGAGCAGTACTTC
V gene: TRBV4-1
clone size: once
D gene: .
J gene: TRBJ2-7

CDR3 protein: CASSVTGAGELFF
CDR3 DNA: TGTGCCAGTAGTGTGACAGGGGCCGGGGAGCTGTTTTTT
V gene: TRBV19
clone size: few
D gene: TRBD1
J gene: TRBJ2-2

CDR3 protein: CASRDSGTSGSYEQYF
CDR3 DNA: TGTGCCAGCAGGGACTCCGGGACTAGCGGCTCCTACGAGCAGTACTTC
V gene: TRBV25-1
clone size: .
D gene: TRBD2
J gene: TRBJ2-7

CDR3 protein: CSADIAGDLKTQYF
CDR3 DNA: TGCAGCGCAGATATAGCGGGAGATCTGAAGACCCAGTACTTC
V gene: TRBV29-1
clone size: once
D gene: TRBD2
J gene: TRBJ2-5

CDR3 protein: CASSPQGQFSGNTIYF
CDR3 DNA: TGTGCCAGCTCACCACAGGGTCAGTTCTCTGGAAACACCATATATTTT
V gene: TRBV18
clone size: .
D gene: .
J gene: TRBJ1-3

CDR3 protein: CASSQGNAGDHYGYTF
CDR3 DNA: TGCGCCAGCAGCCAAGGAAATGCAGGGGACCACTATGGCTACACCTTC
V gene: TRBV4-1
clone size: .
D gene: .
J gene: TRBJ1-2

CDR3 protein: CASTLTIRSPNYGYTF
CDR3 DNA: TGTGCCAGCACCCTCACCATTCGCAGCCCTAACTATGGCTACACCTTC
V gene: TRBV9
clone size: .
D gene: .
J gene: TRBJ1-2

CDR3 protein: CSVTGTGNEQFF
CDR3 DNA: TGCAGCGTCACCGGGACAGGTAATGAGCAGTTCTTC
V gene: TRBV29-1
clone size: once
D gene: TRBD1
J gene: TRBJ2-1

CDR3 protein: CASSPLGGTDTQYF
CDR3 DNA: TGTGCCAGCTCACCTTTGGGAGGCACAGATACGCAGTATTTT
V gene: TRBV18
clone size: .
D gene: .
J gene: TRBJ2-3

CDR3 protein: CASRQGDGYTF
CDR3 DNA: TGTGCCAGCAGGCAGGGGGATGGCTACACCTTC
V gene: TRBV2
clone size: .
D gene: TRBD1
J gene: TRBJ1-2

CDR3 protein: CASLTPGLAGWSYEQYF
CDR3 DNA: TGTGCCAGCTTAACACCAGGACTAGCGGGATGGAGCTACGAGCAGTACTTC
V gene: TRBV27
clone size: many
D gene: TRBD2
J gene: TRBJ2-7

CDR3 protein: CASSLEREGPKDEQYF
CDR3 DNA: TGCGCCAGCAGCTTGGAGCGGGAGGGCCCTAAAGACGAGCAGTACTTC
V gene: TRBV5-1
clone size: once
D gene: TRBD2
J gene: TRBJ2-7

CDR3 protein: CASSLGQQETQYF
CDR3 DNA: TGTGCCAGCAGCTTAGGCCAGCAAGAGACCCAGTACTTC
V gene: TRBV7-8
clone size: .
D gene: .
J gene: TRBJ2-5

CDR3 protein: CASSLSGRGTGNTIYF
CDR3 DNA: TGTGCCAGCAGCTTATCCGGCAGGGGTACTGGAAACACCATATATTTT
V gene: TRBV11-2
clone size: .
D gene: .
J gene: TRBJ1-3

CDR3 protein: CASSMRGSIINEQFF
CDR3 DNA: TGTGCCAGTAGTATGAGGGGTTCTATAATTAATGAGCAGTTCTTC
V gene: TRBV19
clone size: once
D gene: .
J gene: TRBJ2-1

CDR3 protein: CASRRSMEGGYNEQFF
CDR3 DNA: TGTGCCAGCAGAAGGAGTATGGAGGGGGGCTACAATGAGCAGTTCTTC
V gene: TRBV5-4
clone size: .
D gene: .
J gene: TRBJ2-1

CDR3 protein: CASSFGGIEKLFF
CDR3 DNA: TGTGCCAGCAGTTTTGGAGGGATTGAAAAACTGTTTTTT
V gene: TRBV27
clone size: .
D gene: .
J gene: TRBJ1-4